This TCR beta chain was identified during a study of shared clonotypes between healthy human individuals. Study-level findings and limits: Generation probabilities were higher for clonotypes shared across all four sorted-subset donors than for unshared ones. Between a handful of donors, naive CD4 clonotypes were shared at a level of about 5.3%.

Positive CCR7 selection of CD45RO-negative cells yielded the naive CD8 cells, and terminally differentiated effector memory CD45RA+ cells were excluded. The data were produced by immunoSEQ multiplex PCR, yet TCRdb's version contains in-frame clones alone and is incomplete. The table includes hundreds of thousands of clones, 90% to 95% detected once. With 5 bases removed from V and 5 bases from J, the gap between germline ends came to 18 bases. The CDR3 has 16 amino acids. CDR1 and CDR2 (germline): MNHEY, SMNVEV (reference sequence). Points on this clone: What it binds is unknown.

The sequenced sample consisted of naive CD8+ T cells sorted from blood. The V call is TRBV27, the J call TRBJ2-2, with TRBD1 as a possible D gene (6 bases). The source of this sequence is a woman younger than 45 in good health. The CDR3 sequence: CASSPIADQGTGELFF. CDR3 bases: TGTGCCAGCAGTCCTATCGCGGATCAGGGGACCGGGGAGCTGTTTTTT.